Listed below are T cell receptor beta chains from one sample, sequenced in a study of molecular identifiers for immune sequencing clone quantification. TCRdb fed the PCR reads into MiXCR, producing one record per CDR3 protein. The repertoire has about 630,000 distinct CDR3 sequences, approximately 24% of them found once; the top ten carry 0.78%. Material: naive CD8+ T cells from blood, with Jurkat cell RNA spiked in. These receptor sequences come from a human donor in good health. Some libraries in this study had Jurkat cell RNA spiked in. Each CDR3 is given with its conserved first and last residue. The order of the fields is J gene, V gene, D gene, clone size, CDR3 protein, CDR3 DNA. A D gene is named only where the DNA matches it firmly. Size is omitted from some rows. Given values are once, few, many or a class for expanded clones.

J: TRBJ1-1; V: TRBV9; D: TRBD1; size: few; CDR3: CASSVAGTGPMNTEAFF; DNA: TGTGCCAGCAGCGTAGCCGGGACAGGACCGATGAACACTGAAGCTTTCTTT
J: TRBJ1-2; V: TRBV14; D: TRBD1; size: .; CDR3: CASSPDRARGYTF; DNA: TGTGCCAGCAGCCCCGACAGGGCGCGAGGCTACACCTTC
J: TRBJ2-2; V: TRBV13; D: .; size: few; CDR3: CASSPGIGELFF; DNA: TGTGCCAGCAGCCCCGGGATCGGGGAGCTGTTTTTT
J: TRBJ2-3; V: TRBV2; D: .; size: few; CDR3: CASNPVNTDTQYF; DNA: TGTGCCAGCAACCCTGTTAACACAGATACGCAGTATTTT
J: TRBJ1-5; V: TRBV4-1; D: .; size: few; CDR3: CASSQDGLGRAPQHF; DNA: TGCGCCAGCAGCCAAGATGGACTGGGCCGGGCGCCCCAGCATTTT
J: TRBJ1-1; V: TRBV19; D: .; size: .; CDR3: CASFRGGEAFF; DNA: TGTGCCAGCTTCCGGGGGGGAGAAGCTTTCTTT
J: TRBJ1-1; V: TRBV5-4; D: .; size: few; CDR3: CASSDGSVTPNTEAFF; DNA: TGTGCCAGCAGCGATGGAAGTGTGACACCGAACACTGAAGCTTTCTTT
J: TRBJ1-1; V: TRBV6-2/TRBV6-3; D: TRBD1; size: many; CDR3: CASSYSRTGDTEAFF; DNA: TGTGCCAGCAGTTACTCTAGGACAGGGGACACTGAAGCTTTCTTT
J: TRBJ2-2; V: TRBV20-1; D: .; size: few; CDR3: CSARDLRTDFSGELFF; DNA: TGCAGTGCTAGAGATCTCCGGACTGACTTCTCCGGGGAGCTGTTTTTT
J: TRBJ2-3; V: TRBV9; D: .; size: .; CDR3: CASSGPTVGTDTQYF; DNA: TGTGCCAGCAGCGGACCGACAGTTGGTACAGATACGCAGTATTTT
J: TRBJ2-3; V: TRBV19; D: TRBD1; size: .; CDR3: CASSVGQAYTDAQYF; DNA: TGTGCCAGTAGTGTGGGACAGGCGTACACAGATGCGCAGTATTTT
J: TRBJ2-7; V: TRBV2; D: TRBD1; size: .; CDR3: CASRTLGTGDEQYF; DNA: TGTGCCAGCAGGACTTTGGGGACAGGGGACGAGCAGTACTTC
J: TRBJ1-2; V: TRBV30; D: TRBD1; size: few; CDR3: CAWTPTGNYGYTF; DNA: TGTGCCTGGACTCCGACAGGGAACTATGGCTACACCTTC
J: TRBJ1-6; V: TRBV7-6; D: .; size: many; CDR3: CASSNSGGGNYNSPLHF; DNA: TGTGCCAGCAGCAATAGCGGAGGGGGTAACTATAATTCACCCCTCCACTTT
J: TRBJ1-6; V: TRBV7-7; D: .; size: few; CDR3: CASSLTGDYNSPLHF; DNA: TGTGCCAGCAGCTTGACAGGAGACTATAATTCACCCCTCCACTTT
J: TRBJ2-7; V: TRBV12-3/TRBV12-4; D: TRBD1; size: .; CDR3: CASSPRDRLWEQYF; DNA: TGTGCCAGCAGCCCCAGGGACAGACTGTGGGAGCAGTACTTC
J: TRBJ1-6; V: TRBV18; D: .; size: few; CDR3: CASSPPMGNNSPLHF; DNA: TGTGCCAGCTCACCACCGATGGGGAATAATTCACCCCTCCACTTT
J: TRBJ2-7; V: TRBV7-9; D: .; size: many; CDR3: CASSLVQGTGYEQYF; DNA: TGTGCCAGCAGCTTAGTTCAAGGGACCGGCTACGAGCAGTACTTC
J: TRBJ2-6; V: TRBV6-5; D: .; size: .; CDR3: CASRPMPNTGTNVLTF; DNA: TGTGCCAGCAGGCCTATGCCGAATACTGGGACCAACGTCCTGACTTTC
J: TRBJ2-2; V: TRBV7-9; D: .; size: few; CDR3: CASSWVESGELFF; DNA: TGTGCCAGCAGCTGGGTCGAAAGCGGGGAGCTGTTTTTT
J: TRBJ1-4; V: TRBV27; D: .; size: few; CDR3: CASSLSVGSQFEKLFF; DNA: TGTGCCAGCAGTTTATCTGTGGGGTCCCAGTTTGAAAAACTGTTTTTT
J: TRBJ1-3; V: TRBV12-3/TRBV12-4; D: .; size: few; CDR3: CASSGLETGRSGNTIYF; DNA: TGTGCCAGCAGTGGGCTAGAGACCGGGAGGAGTGGAAACACCATATATTTT
J: TRBJ2-5; V: TRBV5-1; D: TRBD1; size: few; CDR3: CASSWDSPEAQYF; DNA: TGCGCCAGCAGCTGGGACAGTCCGGAGGCCCAGTACTTC
J: TRBJ1-1; V: TRBV6-5; D: .; size: many; CDR3: CASSSPRDTEAFF; DNA: TGTGCCAGCAGTTCCCCGAGGGACACTGAAGCTTTCTTT
J: TRBJ2-3; V: TRBV7-2; D: .; size: .; CDR3: CASSAMPGGANTQYF; DNA: TGTGCCAGCAGCGCGATGCCCGGGGGCGCGAATACGCAGTATTTT
J: TRBJ2-1; V: TRBV24-1; D: TRBD2; size: many; CDR3: CATRSSGDPYNEQFF; DNA: TGTGCCACCAGGTCTAGCGGGGATCCCTACAATGAGCAGTTCTTC
J: TRBJ2-2; V: TRBV5-4; D: .; size: many; CDR3: CASSLWGAGTGELFF; DNA: TGTGCCAGCAGCTTGTGGGGCGCGGGCACCGGGGAGCTGTTTTTT
J: TRBJ2-5; V: TRBV27; D: .; size: few; CDR3: CASRRVIQETQYF; DNA: TGTGCCAGCAGACGGGTAATTCAAGAGACCCAGTACTTC
J: TRBJ1-1; V: TRBV28; D: TRBD1; size: .; CDR3: CASSPDRLRTEAFF; DNA: TGTGCCAGCAGTCCGGACAGGTTGAGGACTGAAGCTTTCTTT
J: TRBJ2-7; V: TRBV4-3; D: .; size: many; CDR3: CASSQAARGGSYEQYF; DNA: TGCGCCAGCAGCCAAGCTGCCAGGGGAGGCTCCTACGAGCAGTACTTC
J: TRBJ2-7; V: TRBV6-2/TRBV6-3; D: TRBD1; size: few; CDR3: CASSTRDRTYEQYF; DNA: TGTGCCAGCAGTACCCGGGACAGGACCTACGAGCAGTACTTC
J: TRBJ2-7; V: TRBV28; D: .; size: once; CDR3: CASSHGINHEQYF; DNA: TGTGCCAGCAGTCACGGAATCAATCACGAGCAGTACTTC
J: TRBJ2-1; V: TRBV9; D: .; size: few; CDR3: CASSARGGRESSYNEQFF; DNA: TGTGCCAGCAGCGCCCGCGGTGGGCGAGAGAGCTCCTACAATGAGCAGTTCTTC
J: TRBJ2-7; V: TRBV12-3/TRBV12-4; D: .; size: many; CDR3: CATRASGHEQYF; DNA: TGTGCCACCCGGGCGAGTGGTCACGAGCAGTACTTC
J: TRBJ1-6; V: TRBV30; D: .; size: many; CDR3: CAWSTGRESYNSPLHF; DNA: TGTGCCTGGAGTACCGGCAGGGAATCCTATAATTCACCCCTCCACTTT
J: TRBJ2-5; V: TRBV13; D: .; size: many; CDR3: CASTFRGYQETQYF; DNA: TGTGCCAGCACCTTCCGGGGGTACCAAGAGACCCAGTACTTC
J: TRBJ2-3; V: TRBV12-2; D: .; size: few; CDR3: CASRLAPQRGATDTQYF; DNA: TGTGCAAGTCGCTTAGCCCCCCAGCGGGGGGCCACAGATACGCAGTATTTT
J: TRBJ1-4; V: TRBV20-1; D: .; size: many; CDR3: CSARDQGSLEKLFF; DNA: TGCAGTGCTAGAGATCAGGGTTCTCTTGAAAAACTGTTTTTT
J: TRBJ1-1; V: TRBV4-1; D: .; size: .; CDR3: CASSQPQGQPNTEAFF; DNA: TGCGCCAGCAGCCAACCACAAGGACAGCCGAACACTGAAGCTTTCTTT
J: TRBJ1-1; V: TRBV28; D: .; size: .; CDR3: CASSLYVVGEAFF; DNA: TGTGCCAGCAGTCTCTACGTTGTGGGTGAAGCTTTCTTT
J: TRBJ2-3; V: TRBV11-3; D: TRBD2; size: few; CDR3: CASSPSGITDTQYF; DNA: TGTGCCAGCAGCCCAAGCGGGATCACAGATACGCAGTATTTT
J: TRBJ2-5; V: TRBV4-3; D: TRBD2; size: few; CDR3: CASSQGLAGPQETQYF; DNA: TGCGCCAGCAGCCAAGGGCTAGCGGGACCCCAAGAGACCCAGTACTTC
J: TRBJ2-7; V: TRBV19; D: .; size: few; CDR3: CASSTSQLGYEQYF; DNA: TGTGCCAGTAGTACCTCCCAGCTGGGTTACGAGCAGTACTTC
J: TRBJ2-2; V: TRBV6-2/TRBV6-3; D: TRBD2; size: .; CDR3: CASSYPRAGGAGELCF; DNA: TGTGCCAGCAGTTACCCTCGAGCGGGGGGCGCCGGGGAGCTGTGTTTT